A selection of T cell receptor beta chains follows, all from one sample in a study of blood T cell repertoires in COVID-19. The method was immunoSEQ multiplex PCR; TCRdb's version includes in-frame clones alone and lacks a portion of them. The sample carries approximately 200,000 clones, approximately 84% recorded once. The sample comprised peripheral blood. All receptors come from a man aged 50-59 years who had recovered from COVID-19. Both conserved end residues are part of each CDR3. D genes are given only for firm matches. The size field is filled for only some rows; it gives once, few, many or a size class.

clone size,J gene,D gene,V gene,CDR3 protein,CDR3 DNA
.,TRBJ1-1,TRBD1,TRBV5-5,CASSLEGGQGAEAFF,TGTGCCAGCAGCTTGGAGGGGGGACAGGGCGCTGAAGCTTTCTTT
.,TRBJ1-6,.,TRBV30,CAWRGGGNNSPLHF,TGTGCCTGGAGGGGCGGGGGGAATAATTCACCCCTCCACTTT
.,TRBJ2-7,.,TRBV2,CASRYAGYEQYF,TGTGCCAGCAGATACGCAGGCTACGAGCAGTACTTC
.,TRBJ2-7,.,TRBV9,CASSVGPNTGILSYEQYF,TGTGCCAGCAGCGTAGGCCCCAATACCGGGATATTATCCTACGAGCAGTACTTC
.,TRBJ1-5,.,TRBV25-1,CASSELYSNQPQHF,TGTGCCAGCAGTGAATTGTATAGCAATCAGCCCCAGCATTTT
.,TRBJ1-2,.,TRBV18,CASSLREGDGYTF,TGTGCCAGCTCACTCCGCGAGGGGGATGGCTACACCTTC
.,TRBJ1-1,TRBD1,TRBV29-1,CSVDGDRVMFNTEAFF,TGCAGCGTTGATGGGGACAGGGTAATGTTCAACACTGAAGCTTTCTTT
.,TRBJ2-3,TRBD2,TRBV19,CASSILAGGVDTQYF,TGTGCCAGTAGTATACTAGCGGGAGGAGTAGATACGCAGTATTTT
.,TRBJ2-5,TRBD1,TRBV28,CASSTLGQGRETQYF,TGTGCCAGCAGTACCCTAGGACAGGGAAGGGAGACCCAGTACTTC
.,TRBJ2-1,TRBD1,TRBV15,CATSDSAGTGVNEQFF,TGTGCCACCAGCGACTCGGCCGGGACAGGGGTTAATGAGCAGTTCTTC
.,TRBJ2-7,.,TRBV21-1,CASSKRTGKPYEQYF,TGTGCCAGCAGCAAAAGGACAGGGAAGCCCTACGAGCAGTACTTC
.,TRBJ2-1,.,TRBV25-1,CASSRPNNEQFF,TGTGCCAGCAGTCGTCCTAACAATGAGCAGTTCTTC
.,TRBJ1-1,TRBD1,TRBV12-3/TRBV12-4,CASSRDRGTEAFF,TGTGCCAGCAGCCGGGACAGGGGGACTGAAGCTTTCTTT
.,TRBJ2-3,TRBD2,TRBV24-1,CATSAPIAGGRHTQYF,TGTGCCACCAGTGCCCCAATAGCGGGAGGCCGTCATACGCAGTATTTT
.,TRBJ2-3,TRBD2,TRBV6-5,CASSSPGLAGTDTQYF,TGTGCCAGCAGTTCTCCGGGACTAGCGGGAACAGATACGCAGTATTTT
.,TRBJ2-3,TRBD1,TRBV2,CASTPGATGPRVTDTQYF,TGTGCCAGCACCCCGGGCGCGACAGGGCCTAGAGTGACAGATACGCAGTATTTT
.,TRBJ2-5,.,TRBV21-1,CASSQAGYETQYF,TGTGCCAGCAGCCAGGCGGGTTATGAGACCCAGTACTTC
.,TRBJ2-1,TRBD2,TRBV2,CASSEVRLAVYNEQFF,TGTGCCAGCAGTGAAGTCCGACTAGCGGTATACAATGAGCAGTTCTTC
.,TRBJ1-1,.,TRBV7-9,CASSRLNTEAFF,TGTGCCAGCAGCCGGTTGAACACTGAAGCTTTCTTT
.,TRBJ1-5,TRBD1,TRBV18,CASSQGQDSNQPQHF,TGTGCCAGCTCACAGGGACAGGATAGCAATCAGCCCCAGCATTTT
.,TRBJ2-7,TRBD1,TRBV27,CASSFPGQGNYEQYF,TGTGCCAGCAGTTTCCCGGGACAGGGAAACTACGAGCAGTACTTC
.,TRBJ1-5,.,TRBV2,CASSDIYQPQHF,TGTGCCAGCTCAGACATCTACCAGCCCCAGCATTTT
few,TRBJ2-4,TRBD2,TRBV7-2,CASSFSGVLAKNIQYF,TGTGCCAGCAGCTTCAGCGGGGTGCTAGCCAAAAACATTCAGTACTTC
.,TRBJ1-1,.,TRBV6-5,CASSYSLDMNTEAFF,TGTGCCAGCAGTTACTCACTTGACATGAACACTGAAGCTTTCTTT
.,TRBJ1-6,.,TRBV28,CATKSPAEGGSPLHF,TGTGCCACCAAGTCCCCGGCGGAGGGCGGGTCACCCCTCCACTTT
.,TRBJ1-2,.,TRBV6-1,CASSEGRVYGYTF,TGTGCCAGCAGTGAGGGCAGGGTCTATGGCTACACCTTC
.,TRBJ1-6,.,TRBV28,CASSFKGPGVSSPLHF,TGTGCCAGCAGTTTTAAGGGCCCCGGGGTTTCGTCACCCCTCCACTTT
.,TRBJ1-2,.,TRBV3-1/TRBV3-2,CASSQGRGAENGYTF,TGTGCCAGCAGCCAAGGGCGGGGGGCCGAGAATGGCTACACCTTC
.,TRBJ2-7,.,TRBV28,CASSLLAHTYEQYF,TGTGCCAGCAGTTTATTGGCTCATACCTACGAGCAGTACTTC
.,TRBJ2-3,TRBD2,TRBV7-2,CASSLVGSGRGDTQYF,TGTGCCAGCAGCTTAGTAGGTAGCGGGAGGGGAGATACGCAGTATTTT
.,TRBJ2-7,.,TRBV24-1,CATSDSAGIQEQYF,TGTGCCACCAGTGATTCCGCGGGGATACAAGAGCAGTACTTC
.,TRBJ2-7,TRBD2,TRBV28,CASSSGTSGPYEQYF,TGTGCCAGCAGTTCCGGGACTAGCGGGCCCTACGAGCAGTACTTC
.,TRBJ1-5,.,TRBV18,CASSPEIKGLVQPQHF,TGTGCCAGCTCACCAGAGATCAAGGGGCTGGTTCAGCCCCAGCATTTT
.,TRBJ2-7,TRBD1,TRBV2,CASSRSGTGYEQYF,TGTGCCAGCAGCCGAAGTGGGACAGGGTACGAGCAGTACTTC
.,TRBJ2-7,.,TRBV28,CASSSTRGRELAYEQYF,TGTGCCAGCAGTTCGACGAGGGGGAGGGAACTCGCCTACGAGCAGTACTTC
.,TRBJ2-7,.,TRBV3-1/TRBV3-2,CASSQFQGPYEQYF,TGTGCCAGCAGCCAATTCCAGGGCCCCTACGAGCAGTACTTC
few,TRBJ2-1,.,TRBV7-9,CASSHRQNNEQFF,TGTGCCAGCAGCCACCGACAAAACAATGAGCAGTTCTTC
.,TRBJ2-3,.,TRBV5-1,CASSFFGGLSTDTQYF,TGCGCCAGCAGCTTTTTCGGAGGGTTAAGCACAGATACGCAGTATTTT
.,TRBJ1-1,TRBD1,TRBV18,CASSPPGQGVLMNTEAFF,TGTGCCAGCTCACCTCCTGGACAGGGGGTTCTAATGAACACTGAAGCTTTCTTT
.,TRBJ1-4,TRBD1,TRBV6-5,CASSYADRGADEKLFF,TGTGCCAGCAGTTACGCAGACAGGGGAGCGGATGAAAAACTGTTTTTT
few,TRBJ2-1,TRBD2,TRBV5-6,CASSHAGGPYNEQFF,TGTGCCAGCAGCCACGCGGGAGGGCCTTACAATGAGCAGTTCTTC
.,TRBJ2-3,TRBD2,TRBV18,CASSPFTSGRKDTQYF,TGTGCCAGCTCACCATTTACTAGCGGGAGAAAAGATACGCAGTATTTT
.,TRBJ2-7,TRBD2,TRBV30,CACRPRLAGTMRLYEQYF,TGTGCCTGCAGACCCCGCTTAGCGGGAACGATGAGGCTCTACGAGCAGTACTTC
.,TRBJ2-1,TRBD2,TRBV15,CATSRGSGTYNEQFF,TGTGCCACCAGCAGAGGTAGCGGGACCTACAATGAGCAGTTCTTC
.,TRBJ2-5,.,TRBV25-1,CASSPGGTETQYF,TGTGCCAGCAGCCCTGGAGGGACGGAGACCCAGTACTTC